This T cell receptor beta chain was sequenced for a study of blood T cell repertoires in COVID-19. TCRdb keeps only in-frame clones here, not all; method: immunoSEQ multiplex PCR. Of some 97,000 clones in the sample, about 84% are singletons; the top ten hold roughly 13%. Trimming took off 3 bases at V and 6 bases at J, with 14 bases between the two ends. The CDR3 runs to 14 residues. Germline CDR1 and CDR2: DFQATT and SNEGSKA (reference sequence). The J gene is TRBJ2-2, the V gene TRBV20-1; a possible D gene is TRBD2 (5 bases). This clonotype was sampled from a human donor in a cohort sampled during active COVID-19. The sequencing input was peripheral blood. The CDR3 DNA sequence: TGCAGTGCTAGTAGAGGGAGTCAGGCCGGGGAGCTGTTTTTT. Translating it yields CSASRGSQAGELFF.